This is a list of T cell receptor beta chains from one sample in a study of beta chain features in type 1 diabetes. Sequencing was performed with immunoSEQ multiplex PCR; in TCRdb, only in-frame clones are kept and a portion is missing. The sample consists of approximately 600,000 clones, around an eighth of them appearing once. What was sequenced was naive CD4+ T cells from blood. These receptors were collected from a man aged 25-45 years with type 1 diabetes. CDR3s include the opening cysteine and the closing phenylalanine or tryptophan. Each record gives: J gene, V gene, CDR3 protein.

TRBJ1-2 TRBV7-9 CASSSYYGYTF
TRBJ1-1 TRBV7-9 CASSAGDGTEAFF
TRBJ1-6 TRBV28 CASSSRGYSPLHF
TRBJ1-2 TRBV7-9 CASTLGQGDGYTF
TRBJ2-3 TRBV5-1 CASSLRRGLTDTQYF
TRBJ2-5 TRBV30 CAWSLAGGQETQYF
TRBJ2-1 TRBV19 CASRRGPLYNEQFF
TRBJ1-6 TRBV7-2 CASKWTGSSYNSPLHF
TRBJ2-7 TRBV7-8 CASSFGRGEQYF
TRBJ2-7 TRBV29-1 CSGHSGGAGEQYF
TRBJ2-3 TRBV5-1 CASSSGPSTDTQYF
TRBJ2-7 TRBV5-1 CASSLGGGPYEQYF
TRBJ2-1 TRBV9 CASSVGGQGTHEQFF
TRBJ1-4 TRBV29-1 CSVARGLDEKLFF
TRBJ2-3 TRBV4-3 CASSQEEHELAGVNTSTDTQYF
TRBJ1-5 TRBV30 CAWSVGGTGPNQPQHF
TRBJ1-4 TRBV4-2 CASSQPWDRVEKLFF
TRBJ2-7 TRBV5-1 CASQEGQGNEQYF
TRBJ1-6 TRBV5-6 CASSPSSHNSPLHF
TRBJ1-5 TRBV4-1 CASSQEGGLTGQPQHF
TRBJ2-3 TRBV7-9 CASDIPTASAAQYF
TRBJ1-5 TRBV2 CASTVLDGNQPQHF
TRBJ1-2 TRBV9 CASSVRVGQEGYTF
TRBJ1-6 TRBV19 CASSYDSSYNSPLHF
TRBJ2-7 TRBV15 CATSRDLRGYEQYF
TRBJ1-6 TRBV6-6 CASSRDRNNSPLHF
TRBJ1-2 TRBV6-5 CASSYSQGNYGYTF
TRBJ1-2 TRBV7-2 CASGTGGDDYGYTF
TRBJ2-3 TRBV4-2 CASSQGSREDTQYF
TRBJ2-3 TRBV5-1 CASSLGQSLSYF
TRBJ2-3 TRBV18 CASSPSTSATDTQYF
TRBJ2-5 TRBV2 CASSEREQGGVETQYF
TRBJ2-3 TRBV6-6 CASTPGRSTDTQYF
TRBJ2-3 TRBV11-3 CASSLSATQYF
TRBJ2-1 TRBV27 CASASGTLNEQFF
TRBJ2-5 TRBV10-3 CAISNSQETQYF
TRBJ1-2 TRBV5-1 CASRGGGTNYGYTF
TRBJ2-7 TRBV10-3 CAISGQSGSYEQYF
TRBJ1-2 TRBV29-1 CSVGQHTNYGYTF
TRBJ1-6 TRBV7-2 CASSPSHSYNSPLHF
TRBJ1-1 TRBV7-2 CASSPPGGAFTEAFF
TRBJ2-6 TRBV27 CASSFSGTGYSGANVLTF
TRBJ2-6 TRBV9 CASSPSGGYSGANVLTF
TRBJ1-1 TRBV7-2 CASSYRGSPTEAFF
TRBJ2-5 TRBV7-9 CASSFMETQYF
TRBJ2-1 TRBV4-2 CASRQDQGEPYNEQFF
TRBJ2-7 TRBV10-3 CAISIGQGNSYEQYF
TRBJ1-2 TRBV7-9 CASSRLDGGYTF
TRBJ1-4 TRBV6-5 CASSYWRGGHKEKLFF
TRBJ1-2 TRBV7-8 CASSLDKDRFF
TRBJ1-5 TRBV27 CASSFRGKGNQPQHF
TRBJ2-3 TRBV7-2 CASSLGSRSDTQYF
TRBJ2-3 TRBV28 CASRRQGSTDTQYF